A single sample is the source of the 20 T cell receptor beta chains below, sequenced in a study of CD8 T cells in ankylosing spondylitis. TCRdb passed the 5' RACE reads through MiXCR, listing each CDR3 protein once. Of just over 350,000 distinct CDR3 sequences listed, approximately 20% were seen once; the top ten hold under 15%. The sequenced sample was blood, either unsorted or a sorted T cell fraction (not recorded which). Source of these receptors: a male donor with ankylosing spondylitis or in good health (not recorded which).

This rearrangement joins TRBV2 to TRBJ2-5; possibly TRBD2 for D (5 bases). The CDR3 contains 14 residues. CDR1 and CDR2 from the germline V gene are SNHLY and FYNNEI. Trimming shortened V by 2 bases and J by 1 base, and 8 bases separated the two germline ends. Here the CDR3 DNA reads TGTGCCAGCAGTGAACGGGGAACCCAAGAGACCCAGTACTTC. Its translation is CASSERGTQETQYF. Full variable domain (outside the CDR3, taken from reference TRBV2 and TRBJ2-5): EPEVTQTPSHQVTQMGQEVILRCVPISNHLYFYWYRQILGQKVEFLVSFYNNEISEKSEIFDDQFSVERPDGSNFTLKIRSTKLEDSAMYFCASSERGTQETQYFGPGTRLLVL.

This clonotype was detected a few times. The CDR3 coding sequence is TGTGCCAGCCGGGACAGGGCCGCCGAAGCTTTCTTT. Protein: CASRDRAAEAFF. The chain carries TRBV12-3 or TRBV12-4 and TRBJ1-1; 9 nucleotides agree with TRBD1. CDR3 size: 12 residues. V lost 8 bases to trimming and J lost 8 bases; unmatched junction nucleotides: 6.

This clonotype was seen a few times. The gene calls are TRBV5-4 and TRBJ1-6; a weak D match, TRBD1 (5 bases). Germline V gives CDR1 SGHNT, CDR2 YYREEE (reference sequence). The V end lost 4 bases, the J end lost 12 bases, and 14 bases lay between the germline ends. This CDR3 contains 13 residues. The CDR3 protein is CASSVGTAGPLHF. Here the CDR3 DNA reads TGTGCCAGCAGCGTCGGGACCGCAGGACCCCTCCACTTT.

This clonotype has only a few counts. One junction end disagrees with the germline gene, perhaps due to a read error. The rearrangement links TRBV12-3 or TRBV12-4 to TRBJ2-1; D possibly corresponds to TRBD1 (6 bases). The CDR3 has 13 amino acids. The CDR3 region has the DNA TGTGCCAGCAGTTTAGGTTTGTCGACAGGTCTTTTTTTC. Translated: CASSLGLSTGLFF.

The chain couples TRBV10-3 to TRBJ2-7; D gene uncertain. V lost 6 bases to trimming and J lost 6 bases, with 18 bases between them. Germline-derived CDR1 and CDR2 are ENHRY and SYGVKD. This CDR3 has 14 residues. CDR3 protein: CAIRVLGRLLEQYF. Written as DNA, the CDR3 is TGTGCCATCAGGGTCCTAGGTCGTCTCCTCGAGCAGTACTTC.

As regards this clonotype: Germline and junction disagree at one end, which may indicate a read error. This CDR3 reads CASSQAGRGVVNEQLF. The DNA for the CDR3 is TGTGCCAGCAGCCAAGCGGGAAGGGGGGTTGTCAATGAGCAGCTCTTC. The chain joins TRBV3-1 to TRBJ2-1, with D perhaps assigned TRBD1 or TRBD2 (6 bases each). Germline assignment: CDR1 LGHDT and CDR2 YNNKEL (reference sequence). The length of the CDR3 is 16 residues.

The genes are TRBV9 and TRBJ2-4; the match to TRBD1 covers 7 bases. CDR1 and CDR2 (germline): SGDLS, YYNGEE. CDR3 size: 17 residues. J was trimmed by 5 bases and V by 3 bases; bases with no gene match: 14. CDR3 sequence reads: CASSGSPTGFRENIQYF. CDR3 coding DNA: TGTGCCAGCAGCGGGAGTCCGACAGGGTTTCGGGAAAACATTCAGTACTTC.

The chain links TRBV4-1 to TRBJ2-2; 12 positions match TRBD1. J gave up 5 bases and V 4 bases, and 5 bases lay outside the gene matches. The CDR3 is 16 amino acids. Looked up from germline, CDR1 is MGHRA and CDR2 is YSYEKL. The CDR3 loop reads CASSLGTGGQTGELFF. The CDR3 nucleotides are TGCGCCAGCAGCCTAGGGACAGGGGGCCAAACCGGGGAGCTGTTTTTT.

CDR3 nucleotide sequence: TGTGCCACCAGCACTATGCTACGTTCCTACAATGAGCAGTTCTTC. Translated: CATSTMLRSYNEQFF. The chain is built from TRBV15 and TRBJ2-1; D not certain. Germline V gives CDR1 LNHNV, CDR2 YYDKDF (reference sequence). V lost 4 bases, J lost 1 base, and 11 bases lay in between. The CDR3 spans 15 residues.

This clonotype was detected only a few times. CDR3 sequence (DNA): TGTGCCAGCAGTAACAGGGGTTTGTACACTGAAGCTTTCTTT. This gives the protein CASSNRGLYTEAFF. This chain links TRBV12-3 or TRBV12-4 with TRBJ1-1, with 7 bases matching TRBD1. J lost 3 bases, V lost 5 bases, and 6 bases had no gene match. The CDR3 sequence is 14 residues long.

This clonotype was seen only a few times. CDR3 DNA sequence: TGTGCCAGCAGCGGACAGGGGGCGCGAGATGAAAAACTGTTTTTT. This codes for CASSGQGARDEKLFF. The chain joins TRBV7-9 to TRBJ1-4; 11 positions match TRBD1. This CDR3 is 15 amino acids long. The V gene end was trimmed by 5 bases and the J gene end by 6 bases; junction bases not matched to a gene: 5. The germline V gene has CDR1 SEHNR and CDR2 FQNEAQ (reference sequence).

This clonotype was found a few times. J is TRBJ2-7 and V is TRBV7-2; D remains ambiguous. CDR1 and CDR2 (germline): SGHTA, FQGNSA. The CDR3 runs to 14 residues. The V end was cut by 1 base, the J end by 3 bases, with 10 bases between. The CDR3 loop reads CASSLDDTRYEQYF. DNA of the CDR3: TGTGCCAGCAGCTTAGATGACACCCGCTACGAGCAGTACTTC.

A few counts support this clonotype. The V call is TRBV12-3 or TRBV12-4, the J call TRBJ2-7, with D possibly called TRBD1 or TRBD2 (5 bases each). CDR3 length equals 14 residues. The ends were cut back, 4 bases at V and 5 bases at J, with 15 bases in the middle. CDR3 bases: TGTGCCAGCAGTTCCACAGCAGGGACCAACGAGCAGTACTTC. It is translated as CASSSTAGTNEQYF.

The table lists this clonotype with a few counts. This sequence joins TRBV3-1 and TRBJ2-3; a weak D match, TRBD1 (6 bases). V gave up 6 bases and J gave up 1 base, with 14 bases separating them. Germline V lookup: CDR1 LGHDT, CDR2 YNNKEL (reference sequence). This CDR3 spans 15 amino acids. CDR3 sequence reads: CASSRTGLGTDTQYF. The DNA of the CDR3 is TGTGCCAGCAGTCGCACAGGGCTTGGCACAGATACGCAGTATTTT.

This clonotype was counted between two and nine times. CDR3 sequence: CASSYSPYLGDEQFF. In nucleotides, the CDR3 is TGTGCCAGCAGTTACTCGCCCTATTTAGGGGATGAGCAGTTCTTC. V is TRBV6-5 and J is TRBJ2-1; a possible D gene is TRBD1 (5 bases). This CDR3 has 15 residues. Germline assignment: CDR1 MNHEY and CDR2 SVGAGI. V shed 0 bases and J shed 8 bases, with 14 bases lying between them.

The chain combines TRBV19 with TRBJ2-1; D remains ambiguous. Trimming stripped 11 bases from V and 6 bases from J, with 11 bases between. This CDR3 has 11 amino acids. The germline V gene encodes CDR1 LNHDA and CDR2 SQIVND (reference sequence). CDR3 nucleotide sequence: TGTGCCGGGGTATGGATCAATGAGCAGTTCTTC. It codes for CAGVWINEQFF.

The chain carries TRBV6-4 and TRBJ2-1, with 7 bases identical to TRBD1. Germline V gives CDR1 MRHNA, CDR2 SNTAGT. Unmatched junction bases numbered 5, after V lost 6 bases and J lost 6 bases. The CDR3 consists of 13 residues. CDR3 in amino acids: CASSPTGPNEQFF. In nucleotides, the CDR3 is TGTGCCAGCAGCCCGACAGGGCCCAATGAGCAGTTCTTC.

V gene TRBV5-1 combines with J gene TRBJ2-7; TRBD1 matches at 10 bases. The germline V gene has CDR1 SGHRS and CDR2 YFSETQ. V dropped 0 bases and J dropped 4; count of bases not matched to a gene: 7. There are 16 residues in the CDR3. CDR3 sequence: CASSLAPGQGTYEQYF. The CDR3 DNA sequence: TGCGCCAGCAGCTTGGCCCCGGGACAGGGGACATACGAGCAGTACTTC.

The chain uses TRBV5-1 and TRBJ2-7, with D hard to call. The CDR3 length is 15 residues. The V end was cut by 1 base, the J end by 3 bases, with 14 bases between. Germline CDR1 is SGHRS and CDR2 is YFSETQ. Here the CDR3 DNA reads TGCGCCAGCAGCTTGTATCCAGGAAATGGCTACGAGCAGTACTTC. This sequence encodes CASSLYPGNGYEQYF. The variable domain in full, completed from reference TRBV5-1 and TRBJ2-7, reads KAGVTQTPRYLIKTRGQQVTLSCSPISGHRSVSWYQQTPGQGLQFLFEYFSETQRNKGNFPGRFSGRQFSNSRSEMNVSTLELGDSALYLCASSLYPGNGYEQYFGPGTRLTVT.

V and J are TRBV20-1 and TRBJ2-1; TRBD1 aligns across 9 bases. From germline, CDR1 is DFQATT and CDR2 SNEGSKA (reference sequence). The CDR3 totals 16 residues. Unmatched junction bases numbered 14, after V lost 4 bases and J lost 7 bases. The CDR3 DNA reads TGCAGTGCTAAAAATTACGGGGACAGGGAGCTTAATGAGCAGTTCTTC. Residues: CSAKNYGDRELNEQFF.